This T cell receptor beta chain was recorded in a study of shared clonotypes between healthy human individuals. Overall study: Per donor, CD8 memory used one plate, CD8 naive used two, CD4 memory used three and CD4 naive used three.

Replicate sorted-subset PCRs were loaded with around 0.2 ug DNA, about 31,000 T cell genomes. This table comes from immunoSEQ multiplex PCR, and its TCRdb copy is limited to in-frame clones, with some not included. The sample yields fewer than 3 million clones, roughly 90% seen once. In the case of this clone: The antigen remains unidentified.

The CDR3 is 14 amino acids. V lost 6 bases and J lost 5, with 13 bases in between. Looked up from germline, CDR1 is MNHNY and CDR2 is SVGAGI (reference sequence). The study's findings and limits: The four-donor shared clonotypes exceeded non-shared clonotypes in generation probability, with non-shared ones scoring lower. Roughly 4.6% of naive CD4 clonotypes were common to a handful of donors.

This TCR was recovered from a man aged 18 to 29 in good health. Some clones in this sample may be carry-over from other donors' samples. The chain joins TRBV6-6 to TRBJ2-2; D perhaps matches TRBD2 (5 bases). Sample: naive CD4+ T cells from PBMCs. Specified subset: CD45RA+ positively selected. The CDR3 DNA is TGTGCCAGCAGCGGGCTAGCATCAACCGGGGAGCTGTTTTTT. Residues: CASSGLASTGELFF.